The rows below give T cell receptor beta chains drawn from one sample of a study of Ad26.COV2.S vaccination and SARS-CoV-2 variants. Repertoires were generated with immunoSEQ multiplex PCR, while TCRdb's copy carries only in-frame clones and drops some. This sample has under 550,000 clones; about 93% occur once, and the top ten carry approximately 12%. Sequencing was performed on peripheral blood, taken in a trial of Ad26.COV2.S vaccine versus placebo. The receptors shown here come from a person between 18 and 65 years old who received the Ad26.COV2.S COVID-19 vaccine or a placebo. Both conserved end residues are part of each CDR3. A D gene is named only where the DNA matches it firmly. Clone size, where shown, is once, few, many, or a class for clones that have expanded.

-	TRBV14	-	TRBJ2-2	TGTGCCAGCAGCTATGGACTACCCAACACCGGGGAGCTGTTTTTT	CASSYGLPNTGELFF
-	TRBV7-2	TRBD2	TRBJ2-5	TGTGCCAGCAGCTTAGCGGGAGGGCGGGAGACCCAGTACTTC	CASSLAGGRETQYF
-	TRBV13	TRBD1	TRBJ2-7	TGTGCCAGCAGCCGCGACAGGGGGGGCTCCTACGAGCAGTACTTC	CASSRDRGGSYEQYF
once	TRBV11-2	TRBD2	TRBJ2-1	TGTGCCAGCAGGCGTCTAGCGGGAGCCAGCAATGAGCAGTTCTTC	CASRRLAGASNEQFF
-	TRBV30	-	TRBJ1-2	TGTGCCTGGACTACCGGGGGTAGCTATGGCTACACCTTC	CAWTTGGSYGYTF
-	TRBV19	-	TRBJ2-1	TGTGCCAGTAGTACGGGCGGAAACAATGAGCAGTTCTTC	CASSTGGNNEQFF
-	TRBV7-6	TRBD1	TRBJ1-6	TGTGCCAGCAGCTACCGGGACAGGGGTTATTCACCCCTCCACTTT	CASSYRDRGYSPLHF
-	TRBV5-4	TRBD2	TRBJ2-2	TGTGCCAGCAGCTTGGTCAGCGGGAGTATCACCGGGGAGCTGTTTTTT	CASSLVSGSITGELFF
few	TRBV30	TRBD1	TRBJ1-5	TGTGCCTGGAGTACCCCGGGACAGGGAGCCCAGCATTTT	CAWSTPGQGAQHF
-	TRBV27	TRBD1	TRBJ1-2	TGTGCCAGCAGTTTAATTGGGACAGGGGCGGTGAACAACTATGGCTACACCTTC	CASSLIGTGAVNNYGYTF
-	TRBV6-5	TRBD2	TRBJ2-1	TGTGCCAGCTTAGGGACTAGCGGGACCAATGAGCAGTTCTTC	CASLGTSGTNEQFF
-	TRBV18	-	TRBJ1-5	TGTGCCAGCTCACCACTCCGGAATCAGCCCCAGCATTTT	CASSPLRNQPQHF
-	TRBV12-5	-	TRBJ2-2	TGTGCTAGTGGTTTGGGCGACGGGACGGTGAACACCGGGGAGCTGTTTTTT	CASGLGDGTVNTGELFF
-	TRBV11-2	-	TRBJ2-1	TGTGCCAGCAGCTTCTACAATGAGCAGTTCTTC	CASSFYNEQFF
few	TRBV19	-	TRBJ1-5	TGTGCCAGTAGTATACTTCGGGGGGCCAATCAGCCCCAGCATTTT	CASSILRGANQPQHF
-	TRBV27	TRBD1	TRBJ1-5	TGTGCCAGCAGAGCGTGGGGGACAGGGGCTCAGCCCCAGCATTTT	CASRAWGTGAQPQHF
-	TRBV5-6	TRBD1	TRBJ1-6	TGTGCCAGCAGCAGAAGGACAGGGACTACCCTTTATAATTCACCCCTCCACTTT	CASSRRTGTTLYNSPLHF
-	TRBV9	-	TRBJ1-4	TGTGCCAGCAGCGTAGCGTGGGGGTTGGATAATGAAAAACTGTTTTTT	CASSVAWGLDNEKLFF
-	TRBV6-2/TRBV6-3	TRBD1	TRBJ2-7	TGTGCCAGCAGCCGCGGACAGGGGCAATCCTACGAGCAGTACTTC	CASSRGQGQSYEQYF
few	TRBV6-5	-	TRBJ1-2	TGTGCCAGCAGACACCGCCCTGACAGCTACTATGGCTACACCTTC	CASRHRPDSYYGYTF
-	TRBV15	TRBD2	TRBJ2-7	TGTGCCACCAGCAAGTGGAGTGGACTAGCGGGGCACGAGCAGTACTTC	CATSKWSGLAGHEQYF
-	TRBV18	TRBD2	TRBJ2-1	TGTGCCAGCTCACCGGGTAGGCTAGCGGGACGCAATGAGCAGTTCTTC	CASSPGRLAGRNEQFF
-	TRBV27	TRBD1	TRBJ1-2	TGTGCCAGCAGTAACGGACAGGGCTATGGCTACACCTTC	CASSNGQGYGYTF
once	TRBV11-3	-	TRBJ2-3	TGTGCCAGCAGCTTGGTCGGCCCGGCCGATACGCAGTATTTT	CASSLVGPADTQYF
-	TRBV10-3	-	TRBJ1-1	TGTGCCATCAGTCGAGGGGGTGAGGCGGGGACTGAAGCTTTCTTT	CAISRGGEAGTEAFF
-	TRBV7-9	-	TRBJ1-4	TGTGCCAGCAGCCCTACGGGACCGATGAATGAAAAACTGTTTTTT	CASSPTGPMNEKLFF
-	TRBV27	TRBD2	TRBJ2-5	TGTGCCAGCAGTTTATGGGCTAGCGGGAAAGAGACCCAGTACTTC	CASSLWASGKETQYF
-	TRBV20-1	-	TRBJ2-1	TGCAGTGCTAGAGCCGCGGATGAGCAGTTCTTC	CSARAADEQFF
-	TRBV2	-	TRBJ2-5	TGTGCCAGCAGTGCTTCTAGGCTAGAGACCCAGTACTTC	CASSASRLETQYF
few	TRBV18	-	TRBJ2-2	TGTGCCAGCTCACCACCTTCTCCAAACACCGGGGAGCTGTTTTTT	CASSPPSPNTGELFF
-	TRBV6-5	TRBD2	TRBJ2-7	TGTGCCAGCAGTTACTCGCCTAGCGGAGCCTACGAGCAGTACTTC	CASSYSPSGAYEQYF
-	TRBV30	TRBD2	TRBJ2-7	TGTGCCTGGAGCAAAACCCGACTAGCGGATTTAATTGCGCAGTACTTC	CAWSKTRLADLIAQYF
-	TRBV5-1	TRBD1	TRBJ2-7	TGCGCCAGCAGCCCCGACAGGGCCTACGAGCAGTACTTC	CASSPDRAYEQYF
-	TRBV5-8	-	TRBJ2-7	TGTGCCAGCAGCTTGGGACTAGTTCGGGAGCAGTACTTC	CASSLGLVREQYF